The TCR beta chain under discussion was sequenced for a study of cytomegalovirus exposure and HLA in healthy donors. Study outcomes and limitations: When presence/absence was analysed, sequencing depth was taken to be roughly uniform across donors. Most TCR sequences were rare, but some public TCRs occurred in many donors. Common viral pathogens were later found to be apparently linked to several of the most significant clusters.

Germline values: CDR1 MNHEY, CDR2 SMNVEV (reference sequence). The V end was cut by 4 bases, the J end by 0 bases, with 10 bases between. This CDR3 comprises 15 residues. The PCR used 60 Vbeta and 13 Jbeta primers. Authors' data handling: About 11 million of the about 80 million unique TCR beta chains counted in a later analysis were shared. The data were produced by immunoSEQ multiplex PCR, yet TCRdb's version contains in-frame clones alone and is incomplete. From that table come the V and J calls and clone size; the DNA was used to work out D and trimming. The sample yields tens of thousands of clones, around 73% seen once. As concerns this clone: Its cognate antigen is unknown.

The chain recombines TRBV27 with TRBJ2-1; possibly TRBD1 for D (6 bases). This sequence was found in a man aged 50 to 60 in good health and CMV-seronegative. The sample was PBMCs. Here the CDR3 reads CASSSGTSSYNEQFF. The CDR3 DNA reads as TGTGCCAGCAGTTCCGGGACAAGCTCCTACAATGAGCAGTTCTTC.